The clone carrying this T cell receptor beta chain was seen more than once but under ten times. The record originates from a study of T-cell memory formation after mild COVID-19. Across the whole study: Among the donors, TCR clusters were largely specific to each donor.

The germline V gene encodes CDR1 SNHLY and CDR2 FYNNEI. Between the trimmed V and J ends, which lost 5 bases and 6 bases, there was a span of 17 bases. CDR3 length: 15 amino acids. Each CDR3 protein gets one entry after TCRdb re-called the 5' RACE reads with MiXCR. The sample has approximately 250,000 distinct CDR3 sequences; over 15% are singletons. The specimen sequenced was PBMCs or a T cell subset sorted from them (not recorded which). This clonotype originated in a man aged 18 to 30 who had mild COVID-19 (a few samples of this study predate the infection). Cell type and time point are not known. The rearrangement uses TRBV2 and TRBJ2-1; D ambiguous. CDR3: CASSSGLKTGNEQFF. DNA of the CDR3: TGTGCCAGCAGTTCCGGCCTAAAAACGGGCAATGAGCAGTTCTTC.